Only a few counts were recorded for the clone carrying this TCR beta chain. Its specificity is unknown. These data originate in a study of T cells in Graves' hyperthyroidism and ophthalmopathy. Germline CDR1 and CDR2: LNHDA and SQIVND (reference sequence). V lost 8 bases and J lost 3; bases outside the gene matches: 5. This CDR3 is 14 amino acids long. Findings and caveats of the study: A 13 V-J model separated ophthalmopathy from stable hyperthyroidism.

Amplification targeted TCR beta CDR3 regions from RNA transcripts. Carried out on the TCR CDR3, a first-round RT-PCR used the HTBI primer set. TCRdb reanalysed the multiplex PCR reads using MiXCR and keeps one entry per CDR3 protein. The sample yields some 320,000 distinct CDR3 sequences, approximately 15% seen once. The clonotype originates from a woman between 40 and 50 years old with Graves' ophthalmopathy. The sequencing input was blood. This chain joins TRBV19 and TRBJ2-5, with TRBD2 identical over 11 bases. CDR3 sequence reads: CASGYSGREETQYF. Written as DNA, the CDR3 is TGTGCCAGTGGATATAGCGGGAGGGAAGAGACCCAGTACTTC.